This TCR beta chain was sequenced in a study of blood T cell repertoires in COVID-19. Turning to the study itself: PBMCs, B-cell-depleted T cells, or T cells were the source of the cDNA or gDNA that made up the material.

CDR1 and CDR2 from the germline V gene are SGHAT and FQNNGV. The ends lost 1 base at V and 2 bases at J; junction bases unmatched: 2. CDR3 length: 15 amino acids. On this clone itself: Additional DNA sequences in this sample encode the identical CDR3.

Sequencing used immunoSEQ multiplex PCR; TCRdb keeps in-frame clones, though not all of them. The sample yields a few hundred thousand clones, around 89% seen once. The V and J genes are TRBV11-2 and TRBJ2-1; the match to TRBD2 covers 7 bases. Input material: peripheral blood. This receptor was identified in a man between 18 and 29 years old who had recovered from COVID-19. In DNA, the CDR3 is TGTGCCAGCAGCTTAGGGGGGGGACCCTACAATGAGCAGTTCTTC. It codes for CASSLGGGPYNEQFF.